Sequencing of this T cell receptor beta chain was carried out in a study of cytomegalovirus exposure and HLA in healthy donors. Broader study findings: Exclusion applied to some V segments, including TRBV6-2 and TRBV6-3, as they were indistinguishable. The presence/absence work took it that sequencing depth was about the same across donors. Earlier results showed most TCR beta V segments being productive about 90% or about 30% of the time.

With 60 Vbeta and 13 Jbeta primers, the PCR was carried out. The protocol was immunoSEQ multiplex PCR, while the TCRdb copy is restricted to in-frame clones and leaves out a portion. The sample shows under 200,000 clones, and around 1.9% sits with its ten largest clones. In the case of this clone: Its antigen is currently unknown.

Trimming removed 6 bases from V and 0 bases from J, with 12 bases in between. Germline V gene sequence: CDR1 MNHNY, CDR2 SVGAGI (reference sequence). The CDR3 totals 14 residues. Input material: PBMCs. The clonotype originates from a man aged 25 to 40 in good health and CMV-seronegative. The rearrangement uses TRBV6-6 and TRBJ2-7; D is undetermined. The CDR3 DNA follows: TGTGCCAGCAGACAGACGGCGAGCTCCTACGAGCAGTACTTC. Protein: CASRQTASSYEQYF.